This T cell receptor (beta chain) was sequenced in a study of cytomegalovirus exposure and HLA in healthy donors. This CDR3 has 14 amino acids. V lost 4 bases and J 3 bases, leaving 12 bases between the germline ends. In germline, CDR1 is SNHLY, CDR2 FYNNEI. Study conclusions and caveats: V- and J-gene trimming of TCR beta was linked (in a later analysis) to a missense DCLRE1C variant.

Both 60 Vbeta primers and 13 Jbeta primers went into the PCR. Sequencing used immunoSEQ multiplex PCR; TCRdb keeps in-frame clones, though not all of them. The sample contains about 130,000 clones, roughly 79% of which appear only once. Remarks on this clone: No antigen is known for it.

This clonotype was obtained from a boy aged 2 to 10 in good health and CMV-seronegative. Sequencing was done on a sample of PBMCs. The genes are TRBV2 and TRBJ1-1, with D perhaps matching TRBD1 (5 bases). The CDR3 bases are TGTGCCAGCAGTGTGTGGGGCGGATACACTGAAGCTTTCTTT. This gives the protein CASSVWGGYTEAFF.